This T cell receptor beta chain was retrieved from a study of T-cell memory formation after mild COVID-19. Overall study results and limits: Day 15 to 85 contracting clones showed balanced CD4/CD8; later expanders leaned CD4+.

Comment on this clonotype: What it binds is not known.

Germline V CDR1 and CDR2: MGHRA, YSYEKL. Unmatched junction bases numbered 1, after V lost 4 bases and J lost 7 bases. The CDR3 contains 11 residues. 5'RACE with constant-segment primers built TCRalpha and TCRbeta cDNA libraries with UMIs. MiXCR was run by TCRdb on the 5' RACE reads, yielding one entry per CDR3 protein. The data hold about 400,000 distinct CDR3 sequences, with less than 25% observed a single time. The sequence derives from an adult woman who had mild COVID-19 (a few samples of this study predate the infection). Cell type and time point are not known. The sequenced material came from PBMCs or a T cell subset sorted from them (not recorded which). The J gene is TRBJ2-7, the V gene TRBV4-1, with 7 bases matching TRBD2. This CDR3 reads CASSRGLEQYF. The CDR3 coding sequence is TGCGCCAGCAGCCGGGGACTAGAGCAGTACTTC.